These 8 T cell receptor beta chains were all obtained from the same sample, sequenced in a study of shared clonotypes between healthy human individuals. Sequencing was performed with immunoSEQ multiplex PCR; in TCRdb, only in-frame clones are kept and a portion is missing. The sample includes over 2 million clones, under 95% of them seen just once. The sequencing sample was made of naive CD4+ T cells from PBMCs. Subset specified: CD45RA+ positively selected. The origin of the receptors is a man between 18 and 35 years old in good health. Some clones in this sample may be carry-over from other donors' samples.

CDR3 DNA: TGTGCCAGCAGCGTAGGGGACTTCGGCGAGCAGTACTTC. Translated, it gives CASSVGDFGEQYF. The chain recombines TRBV9 with TRBJ2-7, with a tentative D call TRBD2 (6 bases). The CDR3 covers 13 residues. Germline loops: CDR1 SGDLS, CDR2 YYNGEE. Deletions cut 0 bases from V and 6 bases from J, with 10 bases between.

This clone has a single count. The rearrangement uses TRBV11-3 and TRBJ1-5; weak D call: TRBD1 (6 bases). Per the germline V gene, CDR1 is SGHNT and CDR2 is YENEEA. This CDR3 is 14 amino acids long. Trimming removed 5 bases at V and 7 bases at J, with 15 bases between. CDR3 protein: CASSPKGVSQPQHF. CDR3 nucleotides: TGTGCCAGCAGCCCGAAGGGGGTTTCCCAGCCCCAGCATTTT.

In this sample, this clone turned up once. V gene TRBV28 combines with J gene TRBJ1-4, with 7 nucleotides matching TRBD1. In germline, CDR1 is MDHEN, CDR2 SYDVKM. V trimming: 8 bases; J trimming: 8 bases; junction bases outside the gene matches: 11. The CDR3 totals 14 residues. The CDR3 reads CASGRGGAGEKLFF. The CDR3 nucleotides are TGTGCCAGCGGGCGAGGGGGCGCGGGGGAAAAACTGTTTTTT.

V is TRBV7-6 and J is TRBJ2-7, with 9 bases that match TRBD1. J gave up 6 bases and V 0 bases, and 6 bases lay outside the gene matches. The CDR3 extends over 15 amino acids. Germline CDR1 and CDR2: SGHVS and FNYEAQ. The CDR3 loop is CASSLAPGQGVEQYF. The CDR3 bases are TGTGCCAGCAGCTTAGCCCCGGGACAGGGAGTCGAGCAGTACTTC.

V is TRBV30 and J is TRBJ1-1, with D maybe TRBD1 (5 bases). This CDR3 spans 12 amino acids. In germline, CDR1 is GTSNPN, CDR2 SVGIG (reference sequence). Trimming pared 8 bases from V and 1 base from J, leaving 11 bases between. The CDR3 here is CAQGGRNTEAFF. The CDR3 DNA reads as TGTGCCCAGGGCGGGAGGAACACTGAAGCTTTCTTT.

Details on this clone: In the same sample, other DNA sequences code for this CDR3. As DNA, the CDR3 is TGTGCCAGCAGTCCCCCCGGGGGCTTCTATGGCTACACCTTC. It specifies CASSPPGGFYGYTF. This chain connects TRBV28 to TRBJ1-2; D possibly corresponds to TRBD1 (6 bases). This CDR3 has 14 amino acids. The germline gives CDR1 MDHEN, CDR2 SYDVKM. Trimming took 5 bases from V and 4 from J, leaving 14 bases between them.

The CDR3 loop reads CASAPRRESSYEQYF. CDR3 in DNA: TGTGCCAGCGCCCCAAGGCGGGAGTCTTCCTACGAGCAGTACTTC. The V call is TRBV11-2, the J call TRBJ2-7; 7 nucleotides align to TRBD2. CDR3 length: 15 amino acids. The germline V gene encodes CDR1 SGHAT and CDR2 FQNNGV. V was clipped by 8 bases and J by 1 base; unmatched bases: 11.

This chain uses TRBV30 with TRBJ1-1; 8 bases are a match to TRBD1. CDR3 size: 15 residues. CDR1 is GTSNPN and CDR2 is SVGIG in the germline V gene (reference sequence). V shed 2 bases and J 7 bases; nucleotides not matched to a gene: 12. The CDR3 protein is CAWSTRQGIGGEAFF. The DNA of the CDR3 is TGTGCCTGGAGTACCCGACAGGGGATCGGTGGTGAAGCTTTCTTT.